The 27 T cell receptor beta chains listed next were all sequenced from one sample in a study of shared clonotypes between healthy human individuals. Some clones are missing from TCRdb's copy, which holds only in-frame ones; the method was immunoSEQ multiplex PCR. The sample has about 1 million clones, about 77% seen once. The material sequenced was memory CD4+ T cells sorted from blood. The subset here: CD45RA-negative fraction. These TCRs come from a man between 18 and 29 years old in good health.

V is TRBV19 and J is TRBJ1-5; D gene ambiguous. Germline CDR1 reads LNHDA; CDR2 reads SQIVND (reference sequence). The CDR3 runs 14 residues. V was pared by 3 bases and J by 3 bases, with 9 bases between. CDR3 protein: CASSILGYNQPQHF. In DNA, the CDR3 is TGTGCCAGTAGTATTTTGGGGTACAATCAGCCCCAGCATTTT.

The chain is built from TRBV11-2 and TRBJ2-3; D may be TRBD2 (6 bases). The CDR3 has 15 residues. Trimming took off 3 bases at V and 3 bases at J, with 13 bases between the two ends. CDR1 and CDR2 (germline): SGHAT, FQNNGV. This CDR3 is CASSFWIGGTDTQYF. The CDR3 DNA is TGTGCCAGCAGCTTTTGGATCGGGGGAACAGATACGCAGTATTTT.

The chain links TRBV11-2 to TRBJ2-5; 10 positions match TRBD2. V dropped 3 bases and J dropped 1; count of bases not matched to a gene: 8. CDR3 size: 17 residues. The germline gives CDR1 SGHAT, CDR2 FQNNGV. The CDR3 DNA is TGTGCCAGCAGCTTGACCGGGACTAGCGTTGCCCAAGAGACCCAGTACTTC. Its translation is CASSLTGTSVAQETQYF.

This chain connects TRBV10-3 to TRBJ2-5, with 9 nucleotides matching TRBD2. Germline V gene data show CDR1 as ENHRY and CDR2 as SYGVKD. J gave up 7 bases and V 3 bases, and 9 bases lay outside the gene matches. CDR3 length: 15 amino acids. In nucleotides, the CDR3 is TGTGCCATCAGTGACGTCGCGGGGGGGACTGGGACCCAGTACTTC. Encoded protein: CAISDVAGGTGTQYF.

This CDR3 is CATGGGRIQSEKLFF. The CDR3 coding sequence is TGTGCCACCGGAGGGGGCAGGATTCAGAGTGAAAAACTGTTTTTT. The chain carries TRBV15 and TRBJ1-4; TRBD1 aligns across 7 bases. The junction had 13 bases not matched to a gene; V was cut back by 8 bases and J by 7 bases. The CDR3 extends over 15 amino acids. CDR1 LNHNV and CDR2 YYDKDF come from the germline V gene (reference sequence).

This chain joins TRBV2 and TRBJ2-2, with 9 positions matching TRBD2. This CDR3 comprises 15 residues. Germline trimming cut 6 bases from V and 4 bases from J; bases unmatched to any gene: 6. Germline loops: CDR1 SNHLY, CDR2 FYNNEI. CDR3 nucleotides: TGTGCCAGCAGACTTAGCGGGAGAAGCACCGGGGAGCTGTTTTTT. It specifies CASRLSGRSTGELFF.

Of note for this clone: This specimen includes other DNA sequences encoding the same CDR3. The chain has TRBV11-2 and TRBJ2-7, with D uncertain. The CDR3 consists of 13 residues. Trimming stripped 1 base from V and 6 bases from J, with 10 bases between. Germline V lookup: CDR1 SGHAT, CDR2 FQNNGV. The CDR3 spells CASSLAGPIEQYF. The CDR3 region has the DNA TGTGCCAGCAGCTTAGCGGGCCCCATCGAGCAGTACTTC.

This clone has only a few counts. The J gene is TRBJ2-2, the V gene TRBV11-3, with 7 bases that match TRBD1. V gave up 5 bases and J gave up 4 bases; unmatched junction bases: 10. Germline CDR1 is SGHNT and CDR2 is YENEEA. This CDR3 region has 16 residues. In DNA, the CDR3 is TGTGCCAGCAGCACCGGGACAGATCGAGGCACCGGGGAGCTGTTTTTT. This codes for CASSTGTDRGTGELFF.

The rearrangement links TRBV4-3 to TRBJ2-1, with no clear D. With 5 bases removed from V and 9 bases from J, the gap between germline ends came to 14 bases. Germline V gene data show CDR1 as LGHNA and CDR2 as YSLEER. The CDR3 extends over 13 amino acids. CDR3 coding DNA: TGCGCCAGCAGCAAAAACGGAGTGGCTGAGCAGTTCTTC. Its translation: CASSKNGVAEQFF.

J is TRBJ1-4 and V is TRBV7-9; D is uncertain. CDR1 is SEHNR and CDR2 is FQNEAQ in the germline V gene (reference sequence). The CDR3 is 14 amino acids. Trimming pared 2 bases from V and 8 bases from J, leaving 12 bases between. The CDR3 nucleotides are TGTGCCAGCAGCTTAAGGGCGGAGGCGGAAAAACTGTTTTTT. This codes for CASSLRAEAEKLFF.

As for this clone: Sequence at one end of the junction differs from germline and may be a read error. This chain uses TRBV2 with TRBJ2-7; 8 nucleotides agree with TRBD1. Germline CDR1 is SNHLY and CDR2 is FYNNEI. This CDR3 has 14 residues. The CDR3 DNA sequence: TGTGCCAGCAGTGCCGGGCAGGGGGCGTACGGGCAGTACTTC. This translates into CASSAGQGAYGQYF.

Only a few counts were recorded for this clone. J is TRBJ1-4 and V is TRBV12-5; D is perhaps TRBD1 (5 bases). V was shortened by 8 bases and J by 5 bases, with 9 bases between the two germline ends. The germline CDR1 and CDR2 sequences are LGHNT and FRNRAP. The CDR3 runs 12 residues. DNA for the CDR3: TGTGCTAGTAAGGGGCTAAATGAAAAACTGTTTTTT. It yields the protein CASKGLNEKLFF. The whole variable domain, filled in from reference TRBV12-5 and TRBJ1-4, reads DARVTQTPRHKVTEMGQEVTMRCQPILGHNTVFWYRQTMMQGLELLAYFRNRAPLDDSGMPKDRFSAEMPDATLATLKIQPSEPRDSAVYFCASKGLNEKLFFGSGTQLSVL.

The chain combines TRBV4-1 with TRBJ2-7; no firm D call. CDR3 length: 16 residues. The V end was cut by 0 bases, the J end by 0 bases, with 12 bases between. Germline V gene lookup returns CDR1 MGHRA and CDR2 YSYEKL. The CDR3 sequence is CASSQDAFPVSYEQYF. In nucleotides, the CDR3 is TGCGCCAGCAGCCAAGATGCTTTTCCCGTCTCCTACGAGCAGTACTTC.

The chain recombines TRBV5-4 with TRBJ2-5; 9 nucleotides align to TRBD1. The germline gives CDR1 SGHNT, CDR2 YYREEE (reference sequence). Germline trimming cut 5 bases from V and 4 bases from J; bases unmatched to any gene: 9. The CDR3 covers 15 residues. As DNA, the CDR3 is TGTGCCAGCAGGCCCGGTGGACAGGGGAGAGAGACCCAGTACTTC. Protein product: CASRPGGQGRETQYF.

J is TRBJ2-5 and V is TRBV5-8; D tentatively reads TRBD1 or TRBD2 (6 bases each). Germline V gene sequence: CDR1 SGHTS, CDR2 YDEGEE. This CDR3 has 14 residues. The V gene lost 0 bases and the J gene lost 5 bases, with 11 bases spanning the gap. As DNA, the CDR3 is TGTGCCAGCAGCTTGGAGGGGGGACGCGAGACCCAGTACTTC. Its translation: CASSLEGGRETQYF. The full variable domain, its missing parts supplied by reference TRBV5-8 and TRBJ2-5, is EAGVTQSPTHLIKTRGQQATLRCSPISGHTSVYWYQQALGLGLQFLLWYDEGEERNRGNFPPRFSGRQFPNYSSELNVNALELEDSALYLCASSLEGGRETQYFGPGTRLLVL.

The chain combines TRBV15 with TRBJ1-2; D ambiguous. The CDR3 consists of 15 residues. Germline values: CDR1 LNHNV, CDR2 YYDKDF (reference sequence). With 5 bases removed from V and 8 bases from J, the gap between germline ends came to 21 bases. The CDR3 sequence is CATSRDLDGLGGYTF. For the CDR3, the DNA is TGTGCCACCAGCCGGGATCTTGACGGCCTAGGAGGCTACACCTTC.

The chain carries TRBV28 and TRBJ1-2; 9 bases agree with TRBD1. V lost 10 bases and J lost 6; bases outside the gene matches: 3. CDR3 length equals 11 residues. Per germline, CDR1 MDHEN and CDR2 SYDVKM. CDR3 region: CATHRGHGYTF. The CDR3 DNA sequence: TGTGCCACCCACAGGGGGCATGGCTACACCTTC.

This rearrangement joins TRBV5-4 to TRBJ2-7, with D possibly TRBD1 on 5 matching bases. CDR3 length: 13 amino acids. Germline V gene sequence: CDR1 SGHNT, CDR2 YYREEE (reference sequence). With 3 bases removed from V and 2 bases from J, the gap between germline ends came to 9 bases. The CDR3 loop reads CASSWGKTYEQYF. In nucleotides, the CDR3 is TGTGCCAGCAGCTGGGGCAAGACCTACGAGCAGTACTTC.

The chain uses TRBV9 and TRBJ1-5, with D possibly matching TRBD1 (6 bases). Germline assignment: CDR1 SGDLS and CDR2 YYNGEE. The length of the CDR3 is 13 residues. The germline V and J ends were trimmed by 3 bases and 6 bases, with 10 bases remaining between them. CDR3 nucleotides: TGTGCCAGCAGCGCGACAGGCGGTCAGCCCCAGCATTTT. The encoded protein is CASSATGGQPQHF.

This chain connects TRBV7-2 to TRBJ2-4, with TRBD1 matching over 9 bases. Germline CDR1 and CDR2: SGHTA and FQGNSA. CDR3 length equals 14 residues. With V trimmed by 1 base and J by 7 bases, 2 bases remained unmatched. The CDR3 DNA reads TGTGCCAGCAGCTTAGACAGGGGGCGGAACATTCAGTACTTC. It yields the protein CASSLDRGRNIQYF.

V is TRBV4-2 and J is TRBJ1-3, with D uncertain. The ends were cut back, 0 bases at V and 0 bases at J, with 6 bases in the middle. The CDR3 sequence is 15 residues long. The germline V gene has CDR1 LGHNA and CDR2 YNFKEQ. CDR3: CASSQDGVSGNTIYF. The CDR3 bases are TGTGCCAGCAGCCAAGACGGCGTCTCTGGAAACACCATATATTTT.

This chain joins TRBV7-9 and TRBJ2-4; perhaps D is TRBD1 or TRBD2 (5 bases each). CDR1 is SEHNR and CDR2 is FQNEAQ in the germline V gene (reference sequence). Trimming took 3 bases from V and 9 from J, leaving 21 bases between them. The length of the CDR3 is 16 residues. The CDR3 loop reads CASSLAFRDRGSIQYF. In DNA form, the CDR3 reads TGTGCCAGCAGCTTGGCCTTCCGGGACCGTGGGAGCATTCAGTACTTC. The entire variable domain, with the rest obtained from reference TRBV7-9 and TRBJ2-4, is as follows: DTGVSQNPRHKITKRGQNVTFRCDPISEHNRLYWYRQTLGQGPEFLTYFQNEAQLEKSRLLSDRFSAERPKGSFSTLEIQRTEQGDSAMYLCASSLAFRDRGSIQYFGAGTRLSVL.

In its sample, this clone was seen once. The CDR3 spells CASSYRVGNEKLFF. CDR3 sequence (DNA): TGTGCCAGCAGCTACAGGGTCGGGAATGAAAAACTGTTTTTT. This sequence joins TRBV7-9 and TRBJ1-4, with D possibly matching TRBD1 (6 bases). The CDR3 contains 14 residues. Germline CDR1 reads SEHNR; CDR2 reads FQNEAQ (reference sequence). V was cut by 4 bases and J by 5 bases, with 11 bases left in between.

The gene calls are TRBV7-9 and TRBJ1-1; D is unclear. The CDR3 has 12 amino acids. The V end was cut by 3 bases, the J end by 5 bases, with 7 bases between. Germline assignment: CDR1 SEHNR and CDR2 FQNEAQ (reference sequence). The chain's CDR3 is CASSLGLTEAFF. CDR3 bases: TGTGCCAGCAGCTTGGGGTTGACTGAAGCTTTCTTT. Based on the CDR3 plus reference TRBV7-9 and TRBJ1-1, the full variable domain is DTGVSQNPRHKITKRGQNVTFRCDPISEHNRLYWYRQTLGQGPEFLTYFQNEAQLEKSRLLSDRFSAERPKGSFSTLEIQRTEQGDSAMYLCASSLGLTEAFFGQGTRLTVV.

This clone was observed once. The germline gene is not matched at one end of the junction; a read error may be the cause. The genes are TRBV9 and TRBJ2-2, with D possibly being TRBD1 (6 bases). CDR1 SGDLS and CDR2 YYNGEE come from the germline V gene. The CDR3 loop spans 16 amino acids. The DNA for the CDR3 is TGTGCCAGCAGCGTAGAGGGCAGGGGTAGAACCGGGGAGCTATTTTTT. Translating gives CASSVEGRGRTGELFF.

This clone has just one count. V usage is TRBV7-9 and J usage is TRBJ1-6; D perhaps matches TRBD1 (6 bases). Trimming stripped 5 bases from V and 6 bases from J, with 17 bases between. Germline V gene lookup returns CDR1 SEHNR and CDR2 FQNEAQ (reference sequence). The CDR3 covers 16 residues. CDR3 region: CASSPMGGTSNSPLHF. The CDR3 nucleotides read TGTGCCAGCAGCCCAATGGGGGGGACATCTAATTCACCCCTCCACTTT.

The chain recombines TRBV6-6 with TRBJ2-4, with TRBD1 matching 8 bases. V lost 5 bases and J lost 15; bases outside the gene matches: 9. The CDR3 has 12 residues. The germline V gene has CDR1 MNHNY and CDR2 SVGAGI (reference sequence). The CDR3 DNA reads TGTGCCAGCAGTGATCCAGGGGGCCAGGGGTACTTC. It codes for CASSDPGGQGYF.